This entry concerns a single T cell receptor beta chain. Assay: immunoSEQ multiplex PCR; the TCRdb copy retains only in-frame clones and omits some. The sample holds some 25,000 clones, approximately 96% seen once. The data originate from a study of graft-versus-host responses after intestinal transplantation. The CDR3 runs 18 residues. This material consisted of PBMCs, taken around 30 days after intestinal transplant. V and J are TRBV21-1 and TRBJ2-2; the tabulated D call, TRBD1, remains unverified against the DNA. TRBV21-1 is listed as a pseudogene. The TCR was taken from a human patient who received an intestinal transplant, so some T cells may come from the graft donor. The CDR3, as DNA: TGTGCCAGCAGCATGCCCTATACAGGGAAAGGGGACACCGGGGAGCTGTTTTTT. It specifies CASSMPYTGKGDTGELFF.